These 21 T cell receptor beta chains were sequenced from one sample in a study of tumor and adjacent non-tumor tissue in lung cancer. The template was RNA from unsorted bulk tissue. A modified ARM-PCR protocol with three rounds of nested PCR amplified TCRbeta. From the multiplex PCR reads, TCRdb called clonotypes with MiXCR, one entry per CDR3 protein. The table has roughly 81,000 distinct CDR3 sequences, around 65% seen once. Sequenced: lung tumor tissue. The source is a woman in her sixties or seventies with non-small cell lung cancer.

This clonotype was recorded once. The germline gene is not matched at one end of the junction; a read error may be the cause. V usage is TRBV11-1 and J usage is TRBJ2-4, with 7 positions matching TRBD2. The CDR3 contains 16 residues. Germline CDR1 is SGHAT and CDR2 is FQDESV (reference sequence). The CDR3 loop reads CARSPNDRLAKNTQYF. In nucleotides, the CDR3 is TGTGCCAGAAGCCCAAACGACAGACTAGCCAAAAACACTCAGTACTTC.

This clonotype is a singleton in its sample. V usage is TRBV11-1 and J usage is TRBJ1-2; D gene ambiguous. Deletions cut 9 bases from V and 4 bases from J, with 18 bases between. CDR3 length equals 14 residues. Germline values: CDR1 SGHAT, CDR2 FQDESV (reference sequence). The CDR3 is CASSYTGIGYGYTF. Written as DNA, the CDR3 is TGTGCCAGTAGTTATACGGGAATTGGCTATGGCTACACCTTC.

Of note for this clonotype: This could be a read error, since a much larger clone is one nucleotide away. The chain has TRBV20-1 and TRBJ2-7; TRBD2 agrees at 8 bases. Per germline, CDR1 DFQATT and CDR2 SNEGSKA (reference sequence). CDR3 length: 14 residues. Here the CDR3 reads CSATPAGAPYEHYF. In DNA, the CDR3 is TGCAGTGCTACCCCAGCGGGAGCTCCCTACGAGCACTACTTC.

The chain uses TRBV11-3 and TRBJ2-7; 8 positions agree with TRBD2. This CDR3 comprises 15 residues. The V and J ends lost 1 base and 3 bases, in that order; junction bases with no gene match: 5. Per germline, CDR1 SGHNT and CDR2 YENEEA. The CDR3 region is CASSLGGGQDYEQYF. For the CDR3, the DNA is TGTGCCAGCAGCTTAGGCGGGGGGCAGGACTACGAGCAGTACTTC.

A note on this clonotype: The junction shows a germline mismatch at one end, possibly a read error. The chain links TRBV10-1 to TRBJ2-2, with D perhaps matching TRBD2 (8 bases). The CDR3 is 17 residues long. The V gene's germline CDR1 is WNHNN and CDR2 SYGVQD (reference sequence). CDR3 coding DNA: TGCGCCAGCAGTGAGGGCCCGACTAGCGCGAACACAGGGGAGCTGTCTTTT. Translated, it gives CASSEGPTSANTGELSF.

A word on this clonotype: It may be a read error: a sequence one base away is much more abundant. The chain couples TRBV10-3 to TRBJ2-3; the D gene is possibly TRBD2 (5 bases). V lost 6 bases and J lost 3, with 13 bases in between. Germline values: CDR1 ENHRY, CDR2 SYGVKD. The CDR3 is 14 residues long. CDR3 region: CAIRAGSATDTQYF. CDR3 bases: TGTGCCATCAGGGCAGGTAGCGCGACAGATACGCAGTATTTT.

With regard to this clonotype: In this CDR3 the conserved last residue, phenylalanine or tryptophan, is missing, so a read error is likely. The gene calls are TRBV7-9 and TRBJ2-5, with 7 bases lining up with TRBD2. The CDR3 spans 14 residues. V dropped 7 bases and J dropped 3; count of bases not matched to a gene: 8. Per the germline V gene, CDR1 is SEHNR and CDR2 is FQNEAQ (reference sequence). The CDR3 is CASTDAGREETQYI. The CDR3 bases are TGTGCCAGCACCGATGCGGGGAGGGAAGAGACCCAGTACATC.

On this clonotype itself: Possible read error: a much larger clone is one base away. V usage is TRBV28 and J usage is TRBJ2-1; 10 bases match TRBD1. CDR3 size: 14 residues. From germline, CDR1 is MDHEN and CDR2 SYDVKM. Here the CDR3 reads CASILTGGGDEQIF. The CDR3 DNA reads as TGTGCCAGCATCTTGACAGGGGGCGGCGATGAGCAGATCTTC.

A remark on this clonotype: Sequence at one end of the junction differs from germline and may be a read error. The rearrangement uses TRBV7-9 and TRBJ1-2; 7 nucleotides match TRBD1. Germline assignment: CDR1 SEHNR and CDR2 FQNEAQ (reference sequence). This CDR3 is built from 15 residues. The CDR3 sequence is CASSLDSGQSKGYTF. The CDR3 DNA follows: TGTGCCAGCAGCTTAGATTCGGGACAGTCCAAGGGCTACACTTTC.

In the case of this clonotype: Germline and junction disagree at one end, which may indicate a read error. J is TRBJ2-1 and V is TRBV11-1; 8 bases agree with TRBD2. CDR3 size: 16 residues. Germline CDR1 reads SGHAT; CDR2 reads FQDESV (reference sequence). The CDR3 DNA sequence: TGTGCCAGCAGCTTAACCCTAGCGGGTCTGTACAATGGGCAGTTCTTC. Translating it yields CASSLTLAGLYNGQFF.

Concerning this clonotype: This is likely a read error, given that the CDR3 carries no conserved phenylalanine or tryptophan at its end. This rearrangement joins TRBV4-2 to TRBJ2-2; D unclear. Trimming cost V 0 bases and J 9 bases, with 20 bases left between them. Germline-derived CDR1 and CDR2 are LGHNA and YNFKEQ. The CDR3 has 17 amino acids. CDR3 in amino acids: CASSQDSSGWITWELFY. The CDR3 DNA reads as TGTGCCAGCAGCCAAGATTCTAGTGGATGGATTACCTGGGAGCTGTTTTAT.

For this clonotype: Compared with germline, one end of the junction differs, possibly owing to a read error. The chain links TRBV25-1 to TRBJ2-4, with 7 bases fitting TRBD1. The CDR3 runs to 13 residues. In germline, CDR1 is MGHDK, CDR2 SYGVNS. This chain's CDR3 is CASSGEQGLTLHF. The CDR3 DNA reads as TGTGCCAGCAGTGGGGAACAGGGGCTCACTTTACACTTC.

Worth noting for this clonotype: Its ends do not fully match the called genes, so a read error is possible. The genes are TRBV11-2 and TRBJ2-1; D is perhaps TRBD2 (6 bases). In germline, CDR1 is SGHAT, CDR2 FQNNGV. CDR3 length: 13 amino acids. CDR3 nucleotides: TGTGCCAACAGCTACGGGGGAAACAATGAGCAATTCTTC. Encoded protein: CANSYGGNNEQFF.

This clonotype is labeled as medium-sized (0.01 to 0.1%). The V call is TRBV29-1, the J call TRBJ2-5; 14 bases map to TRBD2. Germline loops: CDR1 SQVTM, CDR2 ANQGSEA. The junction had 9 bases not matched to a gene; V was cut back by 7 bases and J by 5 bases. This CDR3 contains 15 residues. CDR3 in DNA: TGCAGCGCTAGCCCGGGACTAGCGGGAGTTGAGACCCAGTACTTC. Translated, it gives CSASPGLAGVETQYF. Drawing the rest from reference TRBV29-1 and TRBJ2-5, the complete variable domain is SAVISQKPSRDICQRGTSLTIQCQVDSQVTMMFWYRQQPGQSLTLIATANQGSEATYESGFVIDKFPISRPNLTFSTLTVSNMSPEDSSIYLCSASPGLAGVETQYFGPGTRLLVL.

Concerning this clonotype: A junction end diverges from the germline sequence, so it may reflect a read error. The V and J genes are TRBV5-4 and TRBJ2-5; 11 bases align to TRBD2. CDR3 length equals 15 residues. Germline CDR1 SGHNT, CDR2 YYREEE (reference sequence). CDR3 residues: CPSSIGTSGTPPQYF. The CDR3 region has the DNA TGTCCCAGCAGCATCGGGACTAGCGGTACTCCTCCCCAGTACTTC.

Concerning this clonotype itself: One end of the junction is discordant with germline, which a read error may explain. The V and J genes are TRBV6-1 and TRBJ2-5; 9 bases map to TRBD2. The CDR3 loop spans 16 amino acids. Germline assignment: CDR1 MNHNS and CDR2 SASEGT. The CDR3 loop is CTSCEPSGRTRETQYF. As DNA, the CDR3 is TGTACCAGCTGTGAACCGAGCGGGAGGACGAGGGAGACCCAGTACTTC.

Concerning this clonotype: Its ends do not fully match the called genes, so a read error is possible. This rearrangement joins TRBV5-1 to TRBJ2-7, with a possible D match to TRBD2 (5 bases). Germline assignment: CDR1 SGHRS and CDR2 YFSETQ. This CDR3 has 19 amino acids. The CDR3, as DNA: TGCGCCAGCAACTTGGCGGCTCGGGGTGGGGTAGGGAAATCCTACGAGCAGTACTTC. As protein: CASNLAARGGVGKSYEQYF.

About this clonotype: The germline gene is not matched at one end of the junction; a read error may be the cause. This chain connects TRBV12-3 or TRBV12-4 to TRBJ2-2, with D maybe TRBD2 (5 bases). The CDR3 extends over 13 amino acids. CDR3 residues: CASSSQHTGEPFF. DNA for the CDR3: TGTGCCAGCAGCTCTCAGCACACCGGGGAGCCGTTTTTT.

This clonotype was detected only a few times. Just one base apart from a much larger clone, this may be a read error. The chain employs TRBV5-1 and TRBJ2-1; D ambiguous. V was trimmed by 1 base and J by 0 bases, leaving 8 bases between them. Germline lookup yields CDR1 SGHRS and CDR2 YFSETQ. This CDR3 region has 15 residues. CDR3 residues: CASSLSTGSYNEQFF. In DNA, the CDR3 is TGCGCCAGCAGCTTGAGTACGGGCTCCTACAATGAGCAGTTCTTC. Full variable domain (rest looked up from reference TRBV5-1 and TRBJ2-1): KAGVTQTPRYLIKTRGQQVTLSCSPISGHRSVSWYQQTPGQGLQFLFEYFSETQRNKGNFPGRFSGRQFSNSRSEMNVSTLELGDSALYLCASSLSTGSYNEQFFGPGTRLTVL.

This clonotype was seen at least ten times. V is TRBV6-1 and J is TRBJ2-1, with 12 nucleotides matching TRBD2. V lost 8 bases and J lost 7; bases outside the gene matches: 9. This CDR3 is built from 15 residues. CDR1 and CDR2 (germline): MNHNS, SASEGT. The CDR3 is CASAVLAGGWNEQFF. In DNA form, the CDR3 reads TGTGCCAGCGCCGTACTAGCGGGAGGTTGGAATGAGCAGTTCTTC.

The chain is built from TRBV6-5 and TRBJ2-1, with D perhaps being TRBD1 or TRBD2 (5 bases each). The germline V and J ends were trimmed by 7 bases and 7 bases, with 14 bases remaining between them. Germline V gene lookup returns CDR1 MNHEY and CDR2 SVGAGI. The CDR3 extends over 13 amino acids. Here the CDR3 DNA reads TGTGCCAGCAATACATTAGAGGGGAATGAGCAGTTCTTC. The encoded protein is CASNTLEGNEQFF.